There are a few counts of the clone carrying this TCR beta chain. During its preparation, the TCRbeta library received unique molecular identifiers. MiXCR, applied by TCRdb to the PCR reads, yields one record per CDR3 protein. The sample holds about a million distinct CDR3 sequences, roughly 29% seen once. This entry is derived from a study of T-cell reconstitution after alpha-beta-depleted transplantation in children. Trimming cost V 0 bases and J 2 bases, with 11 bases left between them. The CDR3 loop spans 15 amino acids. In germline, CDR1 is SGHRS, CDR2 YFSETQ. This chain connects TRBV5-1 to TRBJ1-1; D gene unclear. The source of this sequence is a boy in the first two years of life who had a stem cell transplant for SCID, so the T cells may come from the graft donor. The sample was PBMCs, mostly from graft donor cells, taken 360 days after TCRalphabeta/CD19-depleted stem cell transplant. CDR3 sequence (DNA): TGCGCCAGCAGCTTGGATGCAGGAGCCAACACTGAAGCTTTCTTT. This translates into CASSLDAGANTEAFF.